Following are 7 T cell receptor beta chains from one sample sequenced in a study of prognosis after radiotherapy for stage I lung cancer. TCR beta CDR3 amplification from genomic DNA was performed by two-round multiplex PCR. Specific primers for each TRBV and TRBJ gene were what first-round PCR used. TCRdb redid the calling of the multiplex PCR reads with MiXCR, one entry per CDR3 protein. The sample has 25,000 to 30,000 distinct CDR3 sequences; about 41% are singletons. The material was PBMCs, obtained before or after stereotactic body radiation therapy (not recorded which). These receptors were collected from a donor over 45 with non-small cell lung cancer.

The genes are TRBV19 and TRBJ1-5; D is undetermined. Per germline, CDR1 LNHDA and CDR2 SQIVND (reference sequence). Trimming pared 5 bases from V and 6 bases from J, leaving 14 bases between. The CDR3 has 14 residues. The CDR3 coding sequence is TGTGCCAGTAGTCAAGAGAGACTGGGTCAGCCCCAGCATTTT. Its protein product is CASSQERLGQPQHF.

This clonotype was found many times. This chain joins TRBV6-2 or TRBV6-3 and TRBJ2-2; D gene unclear. V was trimmed by 11 bases and J by 6 bases, leaving 16 bases between them. The germline CDR1 and CDR2 sequences are MNHEY and SVGEGT. The CDR3 sequence is 13 residues long. CDR3 nucleotide sequence: TGTGCCTCCCAGCCTGGGCCCGCCGGGGAGCTGTTTTTT. Translated: CASQPGPAGELFF.

Points on this clonotype: Just one base apart from a much larger clone, this may be a read error. This chain connects TRBV7-2 to TRBJ2-7; perhaps D is TRBD1 or TRBD2 (5 bases each). CDR1 SGHTA and CDR2 FQGNSA come from the germline V gene. The CDR3 is 16 amino acids. The CDR3 DNA reads TGTGCCAGCAGCTTATACCCGCAGTCCCGGGGCAACGAGCAGCACTTC. Its translation: CASSLYPQSRGNEQHF.

A word on this clonotype: Only one base separates this from a far larger clonotype, so it likely reflects a read error. The chain joins TRBV6-5 to TRBJ2-7, with a possible D match to TRBD1 (5 bases). V lost 8 bases and J 1 base, leaving 9 bases between the germline ends. This CDR3 comprises 12 residues. Germline CDR1 MNHEY, CDR2 SVGAGI. The CDR3 sequence is CASLGDSYEQYF. CDR3 nucleotide sequence: TGTGCCAGCTTAGGGGATTCCTACGAGCAGTACTTC.

This clonotype was counted at least ten times. Here the CDR3 reads CASSVDDWDEQFF. As DNA, the CDR3 is TGTGCCAGCAGCGTAGATGATTGGGATGAGCAGTTCTTC. The rearrangement links TRBV9 to TRBJ2-1; D call uncertain. This CDR3 region has 13 residues. V was trimmed by 0 bases and J by 8 bases, leaving 9 bases between them. Germline CDR1 is SGDLS and CDR2 is YYNGEE.

This clonotype was observed many times. V gene TRBV27 combines with J gene TRBJ2-7; the D is unclear. The germline gives CDR1 MNHEY, CDR2 SMNVEV (reference sequence). V dropped 6 bases and J dropped 3 bases, with 15 bases sitting between them. The length of the CDR3 is 14 residues. The chain's CDR3 is CASRPATDFYEQYF. CDR3 bases: TGTGCCAGCAGGCCTGCGACGGATTTCTACGAGCAGTACTTC.

In this sample, this clonotype is medium-sized. This rearrangement joins TRBV7-9 to TRBJ2-7; 10 bases fit TRBD1. Per germline, CDR1 SEHNR and CDR2 FQNEAQ (reference sequence). The CDR3 loop spans 15 amino acids. J lost 3 bases, V lost 1 base, and 3 bases had no gene match. The CDR3 bases are TGTGCCAGCAGCTTAGGAGGGACAGGGGTCTACGAGCAGTACTTC. Its protein is CASSLGGTGVYEQYF.